This is a list of T cell receptor beta chains from one sample in a study of CD8 T cells in Susac syndrome. TCRdb processed the immunoSEQ multiplex PCR reads anew with MiXCR; each CDR3 protein has one entry. This sample has 170,000 or so distinct CDR3 sequences, with approximately 93% found just once. Sequenced sample: CD4+ T cells from PBMCs. The receptors shown here come from a human donor with multiple sclerosis. The CDR3 runs from the conserved cysteine through the conserved F or W. Each record gives: clone size, J gene, V gene, D gene, CDR3 DNA, CDR3 protein. D genes are given only for firm matches. Clone size is given for some rows only: seen once, a few or many times, or a class if the clone is expanded.

abundance: -
j_gene: TRBJ2-7
v_gene: TRBV18
d_gene: -
CDR3nt: TGTGCCAGCTCATTGGGGAGAGGCGAGCAGTACTTC
CDR3aa: CASSLGRGEQYF

abundance: -
j_gene: TRBJ1-1
v_gene: TRBV5-1
d_gene: -
CDR3nt: TGCGCCAGCAGCGGTCTGGAGGGGTCCTCTGAAGCTTTCTTT
CDR3aa: CASSGLEGSSEAFF

abundance: -
j_gene: TRBJ1-2
v_gene: TRBV7-9
d_gene: -
CDR3nt: TGTGCCAGCAGCTCAATAAGACTCGGCTCACTGGGAGGCTACACCTTC
CDR3aa: CASSSIRLGSLGGYTF

abundance: -
j_gene: TRBJ1-4
v_gene: TRBV7-9
d_gene: -
CDR3nt: TGTGCCAGCAGCTCAGAGCAGGAAAAACTGTTTTTT
CDR3aa: CASSSEQEKLFF

abundance: -
j_gene: TRBJ2-5
v_gene: TRBV9
d_gene: TRBD1
CDR3nt: TGTGCCAGCAGCGTTGGAACAGGGGGCGCAGAGACCCAGTACTTC
CDR3aa: CASSVGTGGAETQYF

abundance: -
j_gene: TRBJ1-1
v_gene: TRBV20-1
d_gene: -
CDR3nt: TGCAGTGCTAGGAAAGGCAACACTGAAGCTTTCTTT
CDR3aa: CSARKGNTEAFF

abundance: -
j_gene: TRBJ1-5
v_gene: TRBV28
d_gene: -
CDR3nt: TGTGCCAGCAGCCAGGGGATTTCGAGCAATCAGCCCCAGCATTTT
CDR3aa: CASSQGISSNQPQHF

abundance: -
j_gene: TRBJ2-5
v_gene: TRBV30
d_gene: TRBD2
CDR3nt: TGTGCCTGGAGTAAGGGTCTAGCGGATTTGGAGACCCAGTACTTC
CDR3aa: CAWSKGLADLETQYF

abundance: -
j_gene: TRBJ1-5
v_gene: TRBV12-3/TRBV12-4
d_gene: -
CDR3nt: TGTGCCAGCAGTTTAGCTACAGCGGGCAATCAGCCCCAGCATTTT
CDR3aa: CASSLATAGNQPQHF

abundance: -
j_gene: TRBJ1-5
v_gene: TRBV30
d_gene: -
CDR3nt: TGTGCCTGGAGTTTGGCGGTGGGGGGTAGCAATCAGCCCCAGCATTTT
CDR3aa: CAWSLAVGGSNQPQHF

abundance: -
j_gene: TRBJ2-7
v_gene: TRBV5-1
d_gene: TRBD2
CDR3nt: TGCGCCAGCAGCTTCCTAGCGGGGGGGAACTCCTACGAGCAGTACTTC
CDR3aa: CASSFLAGGNSYEQYF

abundance: -
j_gene: TRBJ2-1
v_gene: TRBV27
d_gene: -
CDR3nt: TGTGCCACCGCTCCGGCGGGATCCAATGAGCAGTTCTTC
CDR3aa: CATAPAGSNEQFF

abundance: -
j_gene: TRBJ2-3
v_gene: TRBV29-1
d_gene: TRBD1
CDR3nt: TGCAGCGTTGGTGACAGGGCCCCAGATACGCAGTATTTT
CDR3aa: CSVGDRAPDTQYF

abundance: -
j_gene: TRBJ2-2
v_gene: TRBV7-3
d_gene: TRBD1
CDR3nt: TGTGCCAGCAGCTTCCACAGGGGGCTGAACGGGGAGCTGTTTTTT
CDR3aa: CASSFHRGLNGELFF

abundance: -
j_gene: TRBJ2-1
v_gene: TRBV28
d_gene: TRBD2
CDR3nt: TGTGCCAGCAGTTTAGGTAAGGCGGGAGGTAACGAGCAGTTCTTC
CDR3aa: CASSLGKAGGNEQFF

abundance: -
j_gene: TRBJ2-6
v_gene: TRBV10-3
d_gene: -
CDR3nt: TGTGCCATCAGTGAGTCTGTAGTTTTGGTCCGGGGAGCTGGGGCCAACGTCCTGACTTTC
CDR3aa: CAISESVVLVRGAGANVLTF

abundance: -
j_gene: TRBJ1-4
v_gene: TRBV6-5
d_gene: -
CDR3nt: TGTGCCAGCAGTTCCGACTCCAGGGGAGATTATGAAAAACTGTTTTTT
CDR3aa: CASSSDSRGDYEKLFF

abundance: -
j_gene: TRBJ1-4
v_gene: TRBV29-1
d_gene: -
CDR3nt: TGCAGCGTTGGGGGGGGGTCTAATGAAAAACTGTTTTTT
CDR3aa: CSVGGGSNEKLFF

abundance: -
j_gene: TRBJ1-6
v_gene: TRBV27
d_gene: TRBD1
CDR3nt: TGTGCCAGCAGTTTCCGACAGGGAAGCTCACCCCTCCACTTT
CDR3aa: CASSFRQGSSPLHF

abundance: once
j_gene: TRBJ2-1
v_gene: TRBV29-1
d_gene: -
CDR3nt: TGCAGCGTAACCGGGACGGGCTACAATGAGCAGTTCTTC
CDR3aa: CSVTGTGYNEQFF

abundance: -
j_gene: TRBJ1-1
v_gene: TRBV12-3/TRBV12-4
d_gene: -
CDR3nt: TGTGCCAGCAGCCCCCGATACACTGAAGCTTTCTTT
CDR3aa: CASSPRYTEAFF

abundance: -
j_gene: TRBJ2-1
v_gene: TRBV2
d_gene: TRBD2
CDR3nt: TGTGCCAGCAGTGAGAATAGCGGGGGCTACAATGAGCAGTTCTTC
CDR3aa: CASSENSGGYNEQFF

abundance: few
j_gene: TRBJ1-2
v_gene: TRBV28
d_gene: -
CDR3nt: TGTGCCAGCAGTTTGGGCAGCTATGGCTACACCTTC
CDR3aa: CASSLGSYGYTF

abundance: -
j_gene: TRBJ1-6
v_gene: TRBV27
d_gene: -
CDR3nt: TGTGCCAGCAAGGGAGGGGTCAATTCACCCCTCCACTTT
CDR3aa: CASKGGVNSPLHF

abundance: -
j_gene: TRBJ2-7
v_gene: TRBV9
d_gene: TRBD1
CDR3nt: TGTGCCAGCAGCGGCGACAGGGGCTACGAGCAGTACTTC
CDR3aa: CASSGDRGYEQYF